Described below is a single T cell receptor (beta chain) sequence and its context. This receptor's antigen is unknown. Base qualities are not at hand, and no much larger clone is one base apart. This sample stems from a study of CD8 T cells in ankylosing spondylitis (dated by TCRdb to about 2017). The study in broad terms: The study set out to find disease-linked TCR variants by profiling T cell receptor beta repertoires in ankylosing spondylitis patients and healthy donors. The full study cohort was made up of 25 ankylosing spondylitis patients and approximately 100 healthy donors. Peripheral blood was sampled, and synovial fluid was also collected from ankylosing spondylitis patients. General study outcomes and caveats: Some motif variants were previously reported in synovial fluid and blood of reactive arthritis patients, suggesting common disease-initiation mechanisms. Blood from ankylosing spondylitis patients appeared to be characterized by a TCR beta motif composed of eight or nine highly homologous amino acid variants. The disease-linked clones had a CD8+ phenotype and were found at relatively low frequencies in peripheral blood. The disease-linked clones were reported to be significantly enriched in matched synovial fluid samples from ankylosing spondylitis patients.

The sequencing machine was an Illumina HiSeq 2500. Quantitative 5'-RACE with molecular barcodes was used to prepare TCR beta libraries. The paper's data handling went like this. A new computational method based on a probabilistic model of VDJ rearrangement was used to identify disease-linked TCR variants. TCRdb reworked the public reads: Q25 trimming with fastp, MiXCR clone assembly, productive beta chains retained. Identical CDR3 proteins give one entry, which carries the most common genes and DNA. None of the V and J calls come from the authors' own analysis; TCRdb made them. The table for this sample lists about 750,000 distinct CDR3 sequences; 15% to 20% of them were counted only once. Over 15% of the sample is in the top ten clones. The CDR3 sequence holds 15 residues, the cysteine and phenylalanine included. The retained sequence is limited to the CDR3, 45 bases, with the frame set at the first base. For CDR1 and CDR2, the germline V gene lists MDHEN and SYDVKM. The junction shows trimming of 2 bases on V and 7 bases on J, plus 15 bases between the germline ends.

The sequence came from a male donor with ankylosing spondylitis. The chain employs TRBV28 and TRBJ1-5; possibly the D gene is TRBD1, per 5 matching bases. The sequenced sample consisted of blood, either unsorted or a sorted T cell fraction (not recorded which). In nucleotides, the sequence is TGTGCCAGCAGTTTAGGGACCTGGGGAAACCAGCCCCAGCATTTT. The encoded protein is CASSLGTWGNQPQHF.